The clone carrying this T cell receptor beta chain showed up just a few times. Its target is unknown. One end of the junction varies from germline; a read error may be responsible. This record belongs to a study of T-cell memory formation after mild COVID-19. Study context: Among the donors, TCR clusters were largely specific to each donor.

A single record per CDR3 protein comes from TCRdb applying MiXCR to the 5' RACE reads. Of roughly 110,000 distinct CDR3 sequences listed, roughly 12% are singletons. General study findings and limits: CD4/CD8 balance characterized clones contracting day 15 to 85, and CD4+ skew characterized later expanders.

The CDR3 contains 14 residues. The germline CDR1 and CDR2 sequences are MNHEY and SVGAGI. The TCR originated in an adult woman who had mild COVID-19 (a few samples of this study predate the infection). Cell type and time point are not known. The V and J genes are TRBV6-5 and TRBJ1-2, with TRBD1 matching 9 bases. What was sequenced was PBMCs or a T cell subset sorted from them (not recorded which). CDR3 in amino acids: CASSKQPTTGGEDF. Written as DNA, the CDR3 is TGTGCCAGCAGTAAGCAACCGACGACAGGGGGAGAAGACTTC.